This T cell receptor beta chain was captured in a study of shared clonotypes between healthy human individuals. Naive CD8 cells were CD45RO-negative, positively selected for CCR7, excluding terminally differentiated effector memory CD45RA+ cells. This CDR3 contains 16 residues. Trimming cost V 5 bases and J 1 base, with 17 bases left between them. Germline CDR1 and CDR2: MNHEY and SMNVEV (reference sequence). The protocol was immunoSEQ multiplex PCR, while the TCRdb copy is restricted to in-frame clones and leaves out a portion. The table records about 2.1 million clones, roughly 91% of them present only once.

The rearrangement joins TRBV27 to TRBJ2-5; D remains ambiguous. The sample consisted of naive CD8+ T cells from PBMCs. The receptor comes from a man between 18 and 29 years old in good health. Some clones in this sample may be carry-over from other donors' samples. The DNA of the CDR3 is TGTGCCAGCAGTCCTTCTTTACCGGCCTTCCAAGAGACCCAGTACTTC. Its translation is CASSPSLPAFQETQYF.